This T cell receptor beta chain was profiled in a study of blood T cell repertoires in COVID-19. Study details: Samples of COVID-19 (acute and convalescent) were obtained from the United States, Italy and Spain. T cells, B-cell-depleted T cells, or PBMCs provided the cDNA or gDNA that served as material.

This CDR3 has 16 residues. CDR1 MDHEN and CDR2 SYDVKM come from the germline V gene. V shed 0 bases and J shed 1 base, with 10 bases lying between them. This clone was detected only once. As processed by the authors: It was from reference gene primer amplification that nucleated cell counts were estimated. TCRdb's table, derived via immunoSEQ multiplex PCR, lists solely in-frame clones and lacks some. V and J calls and clone size are copied from that table; D and trimming were computed from the DNA. In the table there are approximately 60,000 clones, approximately 93% of which are singletons. This TCR derives from an older man with active COVID-19. Sample: peripheral blood. V usage is TRBV28 and J usage is TRBJ1-5; a possible D gene is TRBD1 (6 bases). CDR3 in amino acids: CASSLWKGQSNQPQHF. The CDR3, as DNA: TGTGCCAGCAGTTTATGGAAAGGACAGAGCAATCAGCCCCAGCATTTT.